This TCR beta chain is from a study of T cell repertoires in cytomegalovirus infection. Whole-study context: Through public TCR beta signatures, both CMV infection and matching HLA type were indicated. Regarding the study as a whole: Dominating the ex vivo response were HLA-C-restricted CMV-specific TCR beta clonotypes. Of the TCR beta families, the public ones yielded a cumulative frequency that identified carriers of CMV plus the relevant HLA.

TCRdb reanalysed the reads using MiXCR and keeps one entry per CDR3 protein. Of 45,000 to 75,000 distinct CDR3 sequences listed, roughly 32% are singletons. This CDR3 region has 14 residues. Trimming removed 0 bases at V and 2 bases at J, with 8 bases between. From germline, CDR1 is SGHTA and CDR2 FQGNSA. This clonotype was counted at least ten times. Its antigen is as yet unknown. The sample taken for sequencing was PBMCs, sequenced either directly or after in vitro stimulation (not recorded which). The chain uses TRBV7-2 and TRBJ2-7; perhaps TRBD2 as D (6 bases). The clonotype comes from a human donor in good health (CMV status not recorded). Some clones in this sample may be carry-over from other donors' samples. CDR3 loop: CASSLAGGPYEQYF. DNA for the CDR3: TGTGCCAGCAGCTTAGCCGGGGGACCCTACGAGCAGTACTTC.